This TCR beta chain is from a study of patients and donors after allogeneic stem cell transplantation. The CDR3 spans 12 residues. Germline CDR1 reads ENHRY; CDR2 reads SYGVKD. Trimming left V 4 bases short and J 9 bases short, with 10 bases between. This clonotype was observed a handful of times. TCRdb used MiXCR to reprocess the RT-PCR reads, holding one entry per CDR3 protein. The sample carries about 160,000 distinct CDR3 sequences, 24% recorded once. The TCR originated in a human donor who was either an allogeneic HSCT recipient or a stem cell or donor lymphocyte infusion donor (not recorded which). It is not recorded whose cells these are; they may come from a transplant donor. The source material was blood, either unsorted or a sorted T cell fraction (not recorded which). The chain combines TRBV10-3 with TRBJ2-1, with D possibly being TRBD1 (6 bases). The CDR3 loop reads CAISVTGSEQFF. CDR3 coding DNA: TGTGCCATCAGTGTAACAGGGAGTGAGCAGTTCTTC.